These 15 T cell receptor beta chains were all obtained from the same sample, sequenced in a study of cytomegalovirus exposure and HLA in healthy donors. 13 Jbeta primers and 60 Vbeta primers were used for the PCR. Generated by immunoSEQ multiplex PCR, the TCRdb table keeps only in-frame clones and is missing some. In the table there are approximately 150,000 clones, around 82% of which are singletons. The material sequenced was PBMCs. The receptors stem from a woman aged 18 to 35 in good health and CMV-seropositive.

This clone was detected only once. One junction end disagrees with the germline gene, perhaps due to a read error. The J gene is TRBJ1-6, the V gene TRBV28, with D tentatively TRBD1 (5 bases). The CDR3 sequence is 16 residues long. CDR1 is MDHEN, CDR2 SYDVKM, per germline. This CDR3 is CASSRSQGLGNSSLHF. CDR3 in DNA: TGTGCCAGCAGCCGAAGTCAGGGTCTGGGTAATTCATCCCTCCACTTT.

The chain couples TRBV5-1 to TRBJ2-3; no definite D call. In germline, CDR1 is SGHRS, CDR2 YFSETQ. Trimming pared 3 bases from V and 6 bases from J, leaving 23 bases between. This CDR3 contains 17 residues. The CDR3 is CASSYISLGLSRDTQYF. In nucleotides, the CDR3 is TGCGCCAGCAGCTACATAAGCCTAGGATTGTCGCGGGATACGCAGTATTTT.

This rearrangement joins TRBV6-5 to TRBJ1-1; D is perhaps TRBD1 (6 bases). Germline CDR1 is MNHEY and CDR2 is SVGAGI. This CDR3 contains 11 residues. V was pared by 6 bases and J by 8 bases, with 10 bases between. The DNA for the CDR3 is TGTGCCAGCAGGGGGGGGACAGAAGCTTTCTTT. This encodes CASRGGTEAFF.

This clone was observed a few times. The CDR3 sequence is CASSLGGQTISGANVLTF. CDR3 sequence (DNA): TGTGCCAGCAGCTTAGGCGGCCAGACCATCTCTGGGGCCAACGTCCTGACTTTC. This chain links TRBV7-6 with TRBJ2-6; no clear D gene. Germline CDR1 and CDR2: SGHVS and FNYEAQ. V was clipped by 1 base and J by 0 bases, with 13 bases between them. The CDR3 runs 18 residues.

J is TRBJ2-7 and V is TRBV28; no definite D call. V was trimmed by 3 bases and J by 2 bases, leaving 8 bases between them. Germline assignment: CDR1 MDHEN and CDR2 SYDVKM. There are 13 residues in the CDR3. The CDR3 reads CASSLGRAYEQYF. CDR3 in DNA: TGTGCCAGCAGTTTGGGCCGAGCCTACGAGCAGTACTTC.

The chain uses TRBV5-1 and TRBJ1-1; maybe TRBD1 (6 bases). V lost 1 base and J lost 4, with 14 bases in between. Per the germline V gene, CDR1 is SGHRS and CDR2 is YFSETQ. The CDR3 has 15 residues. CDR3 region: CASSLTRTASTEAFF. The DNA for the CDR3 is TGCGCCAGCAGCTTGACTAGGACAGCCTCCACTGAAGCTTTCTTT.

The chain carries TRBV28 and TRBJ2-7; D possibly corresponds to TRBD1 (5 bases). The CDR3 loop spans 16 amino acids. CDR1 and CDR2 (germline): MDHEN, SYDVKM. V shed 6 bases and J shed 5 bases, with 23 bases lying between them. CDR3 DNA: TGTGCCAGCAGCGGCTTTGCGGACAAATCTCGTCACGAGCAGTACTTC. Its protein is CASSGFADKSRHEQYF. The whole variable domain, filled in from reference TRBV28 and TRBJ2-7, reads DVKVTQSSRYLVKRTGEKVFLECVQDMDHENMFWYRQDPGLGLRLIYFSYDVKMKEKGDIPEGYSVSREKKERFSLILESASTNQTSMYLCASSGFADKSRHEQYFGPGTRLTVT.

The chain has TRBV6-1 and TRBJ2-2; TRBD2 is a possible D gene (5 bases). Germline CDR1 reads MNHNS; CDR2 reads SASEGT. This CDR3 has 15 amino acids. V shed 5 bases and J shed 6 bases, with 16 bases lying between them. CDR3 region: CASSKGSAGPGELFF. CDR3 nucleotides: TGTGCCAGCAGTAAAGGTAGTGCGGGTCCCGGGGAGCTGTTTTTT.

CDR3 protein: CASSNVGGETQYF. The DNA of the CDR3 is TGCGCCAGCAGTAACGTTGGCGGAGAGACCCAGTACTTC. The genes are TRBV5-1 and TRBJ2-5; D is ambiguous. Germline V lookup: CDR1 SGHRS, CDR2 YFSETQ. V was pared by 5 bases and J by 4 bases, with 12 bases between. The CDR3 extends over 13 amino acids.

The V gene is TRBV6-5, the J gene TRBJ1-2; D is perhaps TRBD1 (6 bases). The CDR3 loop spans 12 amino acids. V gave up 6 bases and J gave up 13 bases, with 18 bases separating them. In germline, CDR1 is MNHEY, CDR2 SVGAGI. The CDR3 region has the DNA TGTGCCAGCAGCCAAGCCCAGGGGTATATCACCTTC. Translated, it gives CASSQAQGYITF.

This chain links TRBV6-1 with TRBJ2-1, with 9 bases matching TRBD2. Trimming at V came to 2 bases and at J to 7 bases, leaving 9 bases not matched to a gene. Germline CDR1 reads MNHNS; CDR2 reads SASEGT. The CDR3 sequence is 16 residues long. This CDR3 is CASSEFGGGAGNEQFF. The CDR3 bases are TGTGCCAGCAGTGAATTTGGCGGGGGGGCCGGAAATGAGCAGTTCTTC.

The chain employs TRBV7-9 and TRBJ2-1, with a possible D match to TRBD1 (6 bases). Germline CDR1 is SEHNR and CDR2 is FQNEAQ (reference sequence). Between the trimmed V and J ends, which lost 1 base and 8 bases, there was a span of 15 bases. The CDR3 length is 15 residues. The CDR3 reads CASSLDNREVDEQFF. CDR3 nucleotide sequence: TGTGCCAGCAGCTTAGATAACAGGGAAGTCGATGAGCAGTTCTTC.

This rearrangement joins TRBV29-1 to TRBJ1-2; D is possibly TRBD1 (5 bases). In germline, CDR1 is SQVTM, CDR2 ANQGSEA. The CDR3 extends over 12 amino acids. Trimming shortened V by 3 bases and J by 11 bases, and 16 bases separated the two germline ends. The CDR3 protein is CSVETAVFGYTF. CDR3 nucleotides: TGCAGCGTTGAGACAGCCGTTTTTGGGTACACCTTC.

This chain links TRBV19 with TRBJ1-1; D possibly corresponds to TRBD1 (5 bases). CDR3 length equals 13 residues. Germline V gene sequence: CDR1 LNHDA, CDR2 SQIVND (reference sequence). The ends were cut back, 1 base at V and 8 bases at J, with 11 bases in the middle. CDR3 sequence: CASSIVDKREAFF. DNA for the CDR3: TGTGCCAGTAGTATAGTGGACAAAAGGGAAGCTTTCTTT.

The chain links TRBV10-3 to TRBJ2-5, with D perhaps matching TRBD2 (5 bases). Per germline, CDR1 ENHRY and CDR2 SYGVKD. The V gene lost 0 bases and the J gene lost 4 bases, with 12 bases spanning the gap. The CDR3 is made up of 15 amino acids. The CDR3 bases are TGTGCCATCAGTGAGTCCTCGGGGAAATCAGAGACCCAGTACTTC. Encoded protein: CAISESSGKSETQYF.